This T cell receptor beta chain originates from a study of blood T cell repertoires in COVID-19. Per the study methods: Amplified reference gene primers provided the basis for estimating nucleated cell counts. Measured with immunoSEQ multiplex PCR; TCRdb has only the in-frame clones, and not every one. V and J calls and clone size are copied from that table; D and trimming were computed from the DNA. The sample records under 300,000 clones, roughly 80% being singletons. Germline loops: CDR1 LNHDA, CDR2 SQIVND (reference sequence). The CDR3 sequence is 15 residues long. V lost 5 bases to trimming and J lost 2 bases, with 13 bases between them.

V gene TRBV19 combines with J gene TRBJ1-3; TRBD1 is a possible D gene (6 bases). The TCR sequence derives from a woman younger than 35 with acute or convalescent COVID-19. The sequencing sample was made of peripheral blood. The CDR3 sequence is CASSVQGITGNTIYF. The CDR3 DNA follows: TGTGCCAGTAGTGTACAGGGTATCACTGGAAACACCATATATTTT.